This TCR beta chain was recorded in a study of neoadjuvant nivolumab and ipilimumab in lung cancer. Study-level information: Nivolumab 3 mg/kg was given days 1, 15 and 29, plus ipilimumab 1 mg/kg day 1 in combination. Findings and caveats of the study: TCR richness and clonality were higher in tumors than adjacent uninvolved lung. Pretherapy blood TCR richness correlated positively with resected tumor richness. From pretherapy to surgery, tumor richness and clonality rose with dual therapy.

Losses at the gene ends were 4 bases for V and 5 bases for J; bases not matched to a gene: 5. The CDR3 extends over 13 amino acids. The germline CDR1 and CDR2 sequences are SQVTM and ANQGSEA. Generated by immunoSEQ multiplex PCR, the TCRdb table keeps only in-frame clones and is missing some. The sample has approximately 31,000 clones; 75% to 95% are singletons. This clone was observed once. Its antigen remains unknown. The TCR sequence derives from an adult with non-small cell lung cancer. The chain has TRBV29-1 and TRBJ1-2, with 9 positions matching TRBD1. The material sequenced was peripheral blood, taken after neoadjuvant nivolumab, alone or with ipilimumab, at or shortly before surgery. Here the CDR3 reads CSVAKTGGYGYTF. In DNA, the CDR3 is TGCAGCGTTGCCAAGACAGGGGGGTATGGCTACACCTTC.